The T cell receptor beta chain described here comes from a study of control samples from healthy donors and cancer patients. V lost 2 bases, J lost 6 bases, and 13 bases lay in between. The CDR3 covers 15 residues. Germline CDR1 SGHTA, CDR2 FQGTGA. Clones were read by immunoSEQ multiplex PCR, and TCRdb kept only the in-frame ones, dropping some. The top ten clones hold roughly 7.8% of a sample with 100,000 to 150,000 clones, roughly 90% of them seen once. The source material was blood. The chain has TRBV7-3 and TRBJ2-2; the D is unclear. The clonotype comes from a man younger than 30 in good health. The chain's CDR3 is CASSLELVGAGELFF. Here the CDR3 DNA reads TGTGCCAGCAGCTTAGAACTTGTGGGTGCCGGGGAGCTGTTTTTT.